These 27 T cell receptor beta chains were all obtained from the same sample, sequenced in a study of T cells after yellow fever vaccination. TCRdb called the 5' RACE reads again in MiXCR, with one record for every CDR3 protein. The data contain tens of thousands of distinct CDR3 sequences, approximately 7% of them singletons. Source: CD8+ T cells sorted from PBMCs, taken around 5 days after the first yellow fever vaccination. The receptors here all came from a young man who received the YFV17D yellow fever vaccine.

The J gene is TRBJ2-1, the V gene TRBV7-8; D is tentatively TRBD1 or TRBD2 (5 bases each). The CDR3 is made up of 13 amino acids. The germline V gene has CDR1 SGHVS and CDR2 FQNEAQ. The ends were cut back, 3 bases at V and 8 bases at J, with 11 bases in the middle. CDR3 DNA: TGTGCCAGCAGCTTGATAGGGGACGATGAGCAGTTCTTC. Its translation: CASSLIGDDEQFF.

This clonotype came up many times. This chain uses TRBV15 with TRBJ2-7; no firm D call. Germline loops: CDR1 LNHNV, CDR2 YYDKDF (reference sequence). There are 13 residues in the CDR3. V lost 5 bases and J lost 0, with 8 bases in between. The CDR3 protein is CATSLSVSYEQYF. In nucleotides, the CDR3 is TGTGCCACCAGCTTGTCAGTCTCCTACGAGCAGTACTTC.

This clonotype came up a few times. This chain uses TRBV20-1 with TRBJ2-1; 11 bases match TRBD2. V was pared by 3 bases and J by 5 bases, with 6 bases of the junction left unmatched. The germline gives CDR1 DFQATT, CDR2 SNEGSKA (reference sequence). The CDR3 runs 15 residues. CDR3 residues: CSARGGLAADNEQFF. The CDR3 nucleotides read TGCAGTGCTAGGGGGGGACTAGCGGCTGACAATGAGCAGTTCTTC.

The chain combines TRBV5-6 with TRBJ1-6; 10 nucleotides align to TRBD1. The trim removed 4 bases at V and 13 bases at J, leaving 11 bases unmatched. From germline, CDR1 is SGHDT and CDR2 YYEEEE. The CDR3 length is 15 residues. The CDR3 coding sequence is TGTGCCAGCAGCACAGCCGGGACAGGGGATCGCCCCCTCCACTTT. Its protein is CASSTAGTGDRPLHF.

CDR3 residues: CASSLGGFYGYTF. The CDR3 DNA follows: TGTGCCAGCAGCTTAGGCGGGTTCTATGGCTACACCTTC. The V and J genes are TRBV7-8 and TRBJ1-2; unclear D gene. Germline V lookup: CDR1 SGHVS, CDR2 FQNEAQ. This CDR3 is built from 13 residues. V dropped 1 base and J dropped 4 bases, with 7 bases sitting between them.

This chain uses TRBV7-2 with TRBJ2-1; TRBD1 matches at 9 bases. Per the germline V gene, CDR1 is SGHTA and CDR2 is FQGNSA. V shed 4 bases and J 1 base; nucleotides not matched to a gene: 8. CDR3 length: 17 amino acids. CDR3 DNA sequence: TGTGCCAGCAGCTCCCCGGACAGGGGAATATCCTACAATGAGCAGTTCTTC. This gives the protein CASSSPDRGISYNEQFF.

The chain combines TRBV5-4 with TRBJ2-1; 11 bases align to TRBD2. The CDR3 spans 14 residues. The V gene end was trimmed by 3 bases and the J gene end by 6 bases; junction bases not matched to a gene: 2. Per germline, CDR1 SGHNT and CDR2 YYREEE (reference sequence). The CDR3 DNA follows: TGTGCCAGCAGCTCGGGACTAGCGGCCAATGAGCAGTTCTTC. Translating gives CASSSGLAANEQFF.

This clonotype was counted at least ten times. This rearrangement joins TRBV20-1 to TRBJ2-7; 8 nucleotides agree with TRBD2. The CDR3 consists of 14 residues. CDR1 is DFQATT and CDR2 is SNEGSKA in the germline V gene (reference sequence). Unmatched junction bases numbered 7, after V lost 3 bases and J lost 3 bases. The CDR3 sequence is CSASPLAGGYEQYF. For the CDR3, the DNA is TGCAGTGCTAGTCCACTGGCGGGGGGCTACGAGCAGTACTTC.

This clonotype was detected a few times. The rearrangement uses TRBV6-5 and TRBJ2-3; D gene unclear. The germline V gene has CDR1 MNHEY and CDR2 SVGAGI. V lost 0 bases and J lost 0, with 13 bases in between. This CDR3 is built from 17 residues. CDR3 DNA: TGTGCCAGCAGTTACTCGGTGCTAACCCAAAGCACAGATACGCAGTATTTT. It specifies CASSYSVLTQSTDTQYF.

This clonotype has ten or more counts. This chain joins TRBV7-9 and TRBJ1-1, with D unresolved. The CDR3 length is 13 residues. CDR1 and CDR2 from the germline V gene are SEHNR and FQNEAQ (reference sequence). The V gene lost 2 bases and the J gene lost 4 bases, with 8 bases spanning the gap. The chain's CDR3 is CASSLPWGTEAFF. The CDR3 DNA is TGTGCCAGCAGCTTACCCTGGGGCACTGAAGCTTTCTTT.

Comments on this clonotype: This may stem from a read error, because a much larger clone lies one nucleotide away. The chain is built from TRBV6-1 and TRBJ2-1, with D possibly being TRBD2 (5 bases). The CDR3 is made up of 13 amino acids. Germline V gene data show CDR1 as MNHNS and CDR2 as SASEGT. Trimming stripped 8 bases from V and 6 bases from J, with 14 bases between. The CDR3 coding sequence is TGTGCCAGCGCCGGACGGGGAGTCAATGAGCAGTTCTTC. This translates into CASAGRGVNEQFF.

This clonotype was recorded at least ten times. The V gene is TRBV6-5, the J gene TRBJ1-1; D is undetermined. The CDR3 covers 14 residues. Germline CDR1 is MNHEY and CDR2 is SVGAGI. V lost 4 bases and J lost 1, with 10 bases in between. CDR3 loop: CASSSRNWNTEAFF. CDR3 DNA sequence: TGTGCCAGCAGTTCGAGAAACTGGAACACTGAAGCTTTCTTT.

This clonotype occurred a few times. The V and J genes are TRBV4-3 and TRBJ2-1; 11 nucleotides line up with TRBD2. CDR1 LGHNA and CDR2 YSLEER come from the germline V gene. The CDR3 sequence is 15 residues long. After removal of 1 base from V and 4 bases from J, the junction contained 0 bases not matched to a gene. The CDR3 spells CASSQGLAGYNEQFF. The DNA of the CDR3 is TGCGCCAGCAGCCAAGGACTAGCGGGATACAATGAGCAGTTCTTC.

This clonotype was recorded at least ten times. The chain recombines TRBV5-4 with TRBJ2-5, with no clear D. CDR3 length: 13 amino acids. The ends were cut back, 5 bases at V and 0 bases at J, with 8 bases in the middle. Germline lookup yields CDR1 SGHNT and CDR2 YYREEE (reference sequence). The DNA for the CDR3 is TGTGCCAGCAGTGGAGAGAACCAAGAGACCCAGTACTTC. This translates into CASSGENQETQYF.

This clonotype showed up just a few times. The rearrangement uses TRBV6-5 and TRBJ1-6; D might be TRBD1 (6 bases). The CDR3 sequence is 15 residues long. CDR1 and CDR2 from the germline V gene are MNHEY and SVGAGI. Trimming left V 0 bases short and J 11 bases short, with 14 bases between. This chain's CDR3 is CASSYSSRGHTPLHF. The CDR3 nucleotides read TGTGCCAGCAGTTACTCCTCGAGGGGACATACACCCCTCCACTTT.

V is TRBV5-1 and J is TRBJ2-5; D unresolved. Per the germline V gene, CDR1 is SGHRS and CDR2 is YFSETQ. Trimming left V 3 bases short and J 1 base short, with 10 bases between. The CDR3 is made up of 14 amino acids. The CDR3 region has the DNA TGCGCCAGCAGCTCCCTGAGGTCCCAAGAGACCCAGTACTTC. Protein: CASSSLRSQETQYF.

This clonotype was detected many times. V gene TRBV9 combines with J gene TRBJ2-7; D is unresolved. Trimming removed 4 bases at V and 2 bases at J, with 16 bases between. There are 15 residues in the CDR3. Germline CDR1 and CDR2: SGDLS and YYNGEE. The CDR3 DNA follows: TGTGCCAGCAGCTCTGGGCCCGAGCACGCCTACGAGCAGTACTTC. Translating gives CASSSGPEHAYEQYF. The entire variable domain, with the rest obtained from reference TRBV9 and TRBJ2-7, is as follows: DSGVTQTPKHLITATGQRVTLRCSPRSGDLSVYWYQQSLDQGLQFLIQYYNGEERAKGNILERFSAQQFPDLHSELNLSSLELGDSALYFCASSSGPEHAYEQYFGPGTRLTVT.

This clonotype turned up a few times. This rearrangement joins TRBV28 to TRBJ2-7, with D unclear. CDR1 is MDHEN, CDR2 SYDVKM, per germline. Between the trimmed V and J ends, which lost 2 bases and 2 bases, there was a span of 7 bases. The CDR3 consists of 13 residues. Here the CDR3 DNA reads TGTGCCAGCAGTTTAGCCGTAACCTACGAGCAGTACGTC. Its translation: CASSLAVTYEQYV.

In its sample, this clonotype was seen many times. V gene TRBV7-9 combines with J gene TRBJ1-1; no definite D call. Germline V gene data show CDR1 as SEHNR and CDR2 as FQNEAQ (reference sequence). Trimming took 5 bases from V and 5 from J, leaving 18 bases between them. This CDR3 is 15 amino acids long. In nucleotides, the CDR3 is TGTGCCAGCAGCGAACACCGGGCCCCGAGTACTGAAGCTTTCTTT. As protein: CASSEHRAPSTEAFF.

This clonotype was detected once. The chain carries TRBV6-1 and TRBJ2-5; D unclear. Germline loops: CDR1 MNHNS, CDR2 SASEGT. Trimming removed 5 bases from V and 5 bases from J, with 9 bases in between. The CDR3 runs to 12 residues. The CDR3 reads CASSFPLETQYF. CDR3 coding DNA: TGTGCCAGCAGTTTCCCTCTGGAGACCCAGTACTTC.

This clonotype turned up a few times. The CDR3: CASSTGLSSGANVLTF. The CDR3 DNA follows: TGTGCCAGCAGCACGGGGCTTAGCTCTGGGGCCAACGTCCTGACTTTC. V usage is TRBV28 and J usage is TRBJ2-6; D tentatively fits TRBD1 or TRBD2 (5 bases each). The CDR3 loop spans 16 amino acids. Trimming stripped 6 bases from V and 0 bases from J, with 12 bases between. The V gene's germline CDR1 is MDHEN and CDR2 SYDVKM.

This clonotype was counted at least ten times. The J gene is TRBJ2-7, the V gene TRBV18; D gene uncertain. Trimming removed 4 bases at V and 3 bases at J, with 10 bases between. Germline CDR1 reads KGHSH; CDR2 reads LQKENI. The CDR3 consists of 13 residues. CDR3 DNA: TGTGCCAGCTCACTAAGCCAGGTCTACGAGCAGTACGTC. Its translation: CASSLSQVYEQYV.

This chain connects TRBV5-4 to TRBJ1-2, with D tentatively TRBD1 (5 bases). The CDR3 sequence is 17 residues long. CDR1 and CDR2 from the germline V gene are SGHNT and YYREEE (reference sequence). V was shortened by 4 bases and J by 6 bases, with 25 bases between the two germline ends. The CDR3 sequence: CASSDNGQGERSDGYTF. In nucleotides, the CDR3 is TGTGCCAGCAGCGACAACGGGCAGGGAGAGAGGAGCGATGGCTACACCTTC. Filled out from reference TRBV5-4 and TRBJ1-2, the complete variable domain reads ETGVTQSPTHLIKTRGQQVTLRCSSQSGHNTVSWYQQALGQGPQFIFQYYREEENGRGNFPPRFSGLQFPNYSSELNVNALELDDSALYLCASSDNGQGERSDGYTFGSGTRLTVV.

This clonotype has more than one count but fewer than ten. The J gene is TRBJ1-2, the V gene TRBV20-1; the D gene is possibly TRBD1 (5 bases). Germline CDR1 is DFQATT and CDR2 is SNEGSKA (reference sequence). The CDR3 runs 14 residues. Trimming took off 3 bases at V and 4 bases at J, with 15 bases between the two ends. The CDR3 DNA reads TGCAGTGCTAGTGAAGCAGGGATCCTCTATGGCTACACCTTC. Its protein is CSASEAGILYGYTF.

This clonotype has at least ten counts. The chain uses TRBV20-1 and TRBJ2-1; the D call may be TRBD1 or TRBD2 (5 bases each). Germline V lookup: CDR1 DFQATT, CDR2 SNEGSKA (reference sequence). This CDR3 contains 13 residues. Trimming pared 7 bases from V and 4 bases from J, leaving 14 bases between. CDR3 in amino acids: CSGGPEIYNEQFF. The CDR3 DNA reads as TGCAGTGGGGGACCCGAGATTTACAATGAGCAGTTCTTC.

This clonotype was recorded at least ten times. The chain joins TRBV6-5 to TRBJ1-5; D is unclear. Germline values: CDR1 MNHEY, CDR2 SVGAGI. The CDR3 runs 17 residues. V dropped 6 bases and J dropped 1 base, with 19 bases sitting between them. The CDR3 DNA sequence: TGTGCCAGCAGCTATTCCTACCCCCCGTCGAGCAATCAGCCCCAGCATTTT. It yields the protein CASSYSYPPSSNQPQHF.

This clonotype was counted ten times or more. The chain joins TRBV6-1 to TRBJ2-1, with D possibly TRBD2 on 6 matching bases. Germline CDR1 and CDR2: MNHNS and SASEGT. The CDR3 is 13 amino acids. The V end lost 2 bases, the J end lost 10 bases, and 12 bases lay between the germline ends. The CDR3 DNA sequence: TGTGCCAGCAGTGAAATGGCGGGGAACGAGCAGTTCTTC. Its protein is CASSEMAGNEQFF.